This T cell receptor beta chain was sequenced during a study of CD8+CD57+ T cells in acquired aplastic anemia. The sample holds many counts of this clonotype. What it recognizes is unknown. General study results and limits: Overlapping CD8+ CDR3 repertoires of patients and controls contained approximately 28 shared sequences. Controls did not differ significantly from patients in CD8+ Simpson's diversity.

Germline CDR1 reads SGDLS; CDR2 reads YYNGEE. The CDR3 has 12 amino acids. Trimming removed 1 base at V and 7 bases at J, with 8 bases between. Patients included in sequencing had previously demonstrated CD8+CD57+ cell expansion by flow cytometry. Sampling of blood occurred while the patients had still received no therapy. Genomic DNA provided the template from which TCR beta VDJ and CDR3 profiles were obtained. TCRdb recomputed calls from the reads with MiXCR, one row per CDR3 protein. Among hundreds of thousands of distinct CDR3 sequences listed, less than 35% were seen once. This TCR derives from a human donor with aplastic anemia. V gene TRBV9 combines with J gene TRBJ1-2, with D uncertain. Source material: sorted CD4+, CD8+, or CD8+CD57+ T cells (not recorded which) from PBMCs. Here the CDR3 DNA reads TGTGCCAGCAGCGTAAAGGTTGGTGGCTACACCTTC. Amino acid sequence: CASSVKVGGYTF. The complete variable domain, with remaining parts taken from reference TRBV9 and TRBJ1-2, reads DSGVTQTPKHLITATGQRVTLRCSPRSGDLSVYWYQQSLDQGLQFLIQYYNGEERAKGNILERFSAQQFPDLHSELNLSSLELGDSALYFCASSVKVGGYTFGSGTRLTVV.